Listed here are 19 T cell receptor beta chains from one sample, sequenced in a study of beta chain features in type 1 diabetes. The study's findings and limits: When Type 1 diabetes patients were examined, their TCRB CDR3s proved moderately but significantly shorter in all four CD4+ subsets.

Isolated RNA was reverse transcribed in full, so expressed TCRB transcripts were sequenced. TCRdb keeps only in-frame clones here, not all; method: immunoSEQ multiplex PCR. The sample includes under 55,000 clones, around 40% of them seen just once. These receptors' targets are unknown. The sequencing sample was made of Tregs from blood. Receptor source: a man aged 25-45 years with type 1 diabetes.

The V and J genes are TRBV6-5 and TRBJ2-7; D not resolved. The V gene lost 2 bases and the J gene lost 1 base, with 9 bases spanning the gap. This CDR3 spans 14 amino acids. CDR1 and CDR2 (germline): MNHEY, SVGAGI. This CDR3 is CASSYDHNSYEQYF. The CDR3 region has the DNA TGTGCCAGCAGTTACGATCACAATTCCTACGAGCAGTACTTC.

This sequence joins TRBV7-6 and TRBJ2-5; no definite D call. Trimming pared 2 bases from V and 1 base from J, leaving 5 bases between. This CDR3 has 13 amino acids. Germline V gene sequence: CDR1 SGHVS, CDR2 FNYEAQ. In DNA form, the CDR3 reads TGTGCCAGCAGCTTATCCCTCCAAGAGACCCAGTACTTC. Its protein product is CASSLSLQETQYF.

The chain is built from TRBV2 and TRBJ2-5; 10 bases agree with TRBD2. Germline lookup yields CDR1 SNHLY and CDR2 FYNNEI. This CDR3 has 14 residues. Losses at the gene ends were 8 bases for V and 3 bases for J; bases not matched to a gene: 6. The CDR3 reads CASDWGTSEETQYF. DNA for the CDR3: TGTGCCAGCGATTGGGGGACTAGCGAAGAGACCCAGTACTTC.

J is TRBJ1-6 and V is TRBV5-1; 7 bases agree with TRBD1. V shed 5 bases and J 8 bases; nucleotides not matched to a gene: 4. The CDR3 sequence is 13 residues long. Germline V gene sequence: CDR1 SGHRS, CDR2 YFSETQ. CDR3 nucleotide sequence: TGCGCCAGCAGGGACAGGCGAGATTCACCCCTCCACTTT. Protein product: CASRDRRDSPLHF.

The sample holds a few counts of this clone. The chain combines TRBV29-1 with TRBJ2-7; D remains unclear. In germline, CDR1 is SQVTM, CDR2 ANQGSEA. V lost 5 bases to trimming and J lost 3 bases, with 17 bases between them. CDR3 length equals 14 residues. CDR3 loop: CSVIPTSKDYEQYF. CDR3 sequence (DNA): TGCAGCGTTATACCGACAAGCAAAGACTACGAGCAGTACTTC.

This chain links TRBV11-2 with TRBJ2-5, with D maybe TRBD2 (5 bases). Trimming took 1 base from V and 5 from J, leaving 14 bases between them. This CDR3 is 15 amino acids long. Looked up from germline, CDR1 is SGHAT and CDR2 is FQNNGV. The CDR3 loop is CASSLGLAGRETQYF. The CDR3, as DNA: TGTGCCAGCAGCTTAGGGCTAGCAGGACGGGAGACCCAGTACTTC.

V gene TRBV18 combines with J gene TRBJ2-1; 12 positions agree with TRBD2. The CDR3 has 17 amino acids. V dropped 0 bases and J dropped 5; count of bases not matched to a gene: 5. Germline lookup yields CDR1 KGHSH and CDR2 LQKENI. CDR3 sequence reads: CASSPPTSGSINNEQFF. The CDR3 bases are TGTGCCAGCTCACCACCGACTAGCGGGAGTATCAACAATGAGCAGTTCTTC.

V is TRBV5-4 and J is TRBJ2-3; 10 bases map to TRBD2. J gave up 7 bases and V 2 bases, and 13 bases lay outside the gene matches. The CDR3 spans 17 residues. Germline V gives CDR1 SGHNT, CDR2 YYREEE (reference sequence). The CDR3 sequence is CASSFFGTSEVSHTQYF. In nucleotides, the CDR3 is TGTGCCAGCAGCTTTTTTGGGACTAGCGAAGTCAGTCATACGCAGTATTTT.

Only a few counts were recorded for this clone. V usage is TRBV15 and J usage is TRBJ2-1; 7 bases match TRBD1. J was trimmed by 6 bases and V by 4 bases; bases with no gene match: 18. Germline-derived CDR1 and CDR2 are LNHNV and YYDKDF (reference sequence). CDR3 size: 18 residues. For the CDR3, the DNA is TGTGCCACCAGCACACAATTTGGTGACAGGGTAAAACGCAATGAGCAGTTCTTC. Its protein is CATSTQFGDRVKRNEQFF.

The rearrangement joins TRBV18 to TRBJ2-5; 11 bases match TRBD2. The CDR3 is 17 residues long. V lost 6 bases to trimming and J lost 2 bases; unmatched junction nucleotides: 11. The germline gives CDR1 KGHSH, CDR2 LQKENI. The CDR3 protein is CASSSGLAGGSQETQYF. As DNA, the CDR3 is TGTGCCAGCTCCTCGGGGCTAGCGGGAGGCTCTCAAGAGACCCAGTACTTC.

This clone was detected once. The chain employs TRBV4-1 and TRBJ2-7; tentative D call: TRBD2 (5 bases). The ends were cut back, 1 base at V and 3 bases at J, with 13 bases in the middle. CDR1 and CDR2 from the germline V gene are MGHRA and YSYEKL. The CDR3 has 15 residues. The CDR3 nucleotides read TGCGCCAGCAGCCAAGCTGGAGCGGCTGACTACGAGCAGTACTTC. Translated: CASSQAGAADYEQYF.

CDR3 nucleotide sequence: TGCGCCAGCAGCGGGCGGGGGAGCTCCTACAATGAGCAGTTCTTC. Protein sequence: CASSGRGSSYNEQFF. The chain carries TRBV4-3 and TRBJ2-1; 7 bases fit TRBD2. There are 15 residues in the CDR3. Germline loops: CDR1 LGHNA, CDR2 YSLEER. Trimming at V came to 5 bases and at J to 0 bases, leaving 4 bases not matched to a gene.

The chain is built from TRBV5-1 and TRBJ2-3, with D possibly matching TRBD1 (5 bases). Trimming left V 6 bases short and J 0 bases short, with 14 bases between. In germline, CDR1 is SGHRS, CDR2 YFSETQ. This CDR3 contains 15 residues. In nucleotides, the CDR3 is TGCGCCAGCAAAAAGCTGGGGCAAAGCACAGATACGCAGTATTTT. Translated, it gives CASKKLGQSTDTQYF.

The sample holds a few counts of this clone. The J gene is TRBJ2-1, the V gene TRBV6-6; 7 bases match TRBD1. There are 14 residues in the CDR3. Per the germline V gene, CDR1 is MNHNY and CDR2 is SVGAGI (reference sequence). J was trimmed by 8 bases and V by 6 bases; bases with no gene match: 10. This CDR3 is CASREYQTGYEQFF. CDR3 nucleotides: TGTGCCAGCAGGGAATATCAGACAGGGTATGAGCAGTTCTTC.

The gene calls are TRBV28 and TRBJ2-7; possible D gene TRBD1, 6 bases. The germline V gene encodes CDR1 MDHEN and CDR2 SYDVKM. The ends were cut back, 5 bases at V and 7 bases at J, with 21 bases in the middle. CDR3 length: 15 residues. The CDR3 region has the DNA TGTGCCAGCAGTACCGACAGGCTCGTCCCTGAAGAGCAGTACTTC. Protein sequence: CASSTDRLVPEEQYF.

The V and J genes are TRBV2 and TRBJ2-7; D not certain. The V gene's germline CDR1 is SNHLY and CDR2 FYNNEI. V lost 11 bases, J lost 4 bases, and 15 bases lay in between. The CDR3 runs to 12 residues. The CDR3 nucleotides read TGTGCCGGTTCAATCCGCGGATACGAGCAGTACTTC. Amino acid sequence: CAGSIRGYEQYF.

J is TRBJ1-1 and V is TRBV19, with 8 bases identical to TRBD1. With V trimmed by 3 bases and J by 11 bases, 8 bases remained unmatched. CDR3 length: 13 residues. Germline assignment: CDR1 LNHDA and CDR2 SQIVND (reference sequence). CDR3 in DNA: TGTGCCAGTAGTATTGGCAGGGGGCGTGAGGCTTTCTTT. It encodes CASSIGRGREAFF.

V gene TRBV28 combines with J gene TRBJ1-2; 12 positions match TRBD1. V gave up 7 bases and J gave up 0 bases; unmatched junction bases: 9. Germline CDR1 and CDR2: MDHEN and SYDVKM. There are 17 residues in the CDR3. The CDR3 sequence is CASTVSGTGGPNYGYTF. The CDR3 bases are TGTGCCAGCACCGTATCCGGGACAGGGGGCCCTAACTATGGCTACACCTTC.

This clone was seen a few times. The genes are TRBV5-1 and TRBJ2-5, with TRBD2 identical over 11 bases. The CDR3 covers 14 residues. Germline loops: CDR1 SGHRS, CDR2 YFSETQ. After removal of 5 bases from V and 4 bases from J, the junction contained 4 bases not matched to a gene. In DNA, the CDR3 is TGCGCCAGCAGGCTCGGGACTAGCGGAGAGACCCAGTACTTC. This encodes CASRLGTSGETQYF.